The rows below give T cell receptor beta chains drawn from one sample of a study of T cells in Graves' hyperthyroidism and ophthalmopathy. TCRdb reanalysed the multiplex PCR reads using MiXCR and keeps one entry per CDR3 protein. Of hundreds of thousands of distinct CDR3 sequences listed, around 46% are singletons. Sequenced material: peripheral blood or thyroid tissue (not recorded which). All receptors come from a woman younger than 30 with Graves' hyperthyroidism. CDR3s include the opening cysteine and the closing phenylalanine or tryptophan. D genes are given only for firm matches. The listing skips clone size in some rows; elsewhere it reads once, few, many or a size class.

clone_size: NA; v_call: TRBV19; j_call: TRBJ2-5; d_call: NA; cdr3_aa: CASAGPRETQYF; cdr3_nt: TGTGCCAGTGCGGGCCCAAGGGAGACCCAGTACTTC
clone_size: NA; v_call: TRBV20-1; j_call: TRBJ2-7; d_call: TRBD1; cdr3_aa: CSATTGTGVYEQYF; cdr3_nt: TGCAGTGCTACGACTGGGACAGGGGTATACGAGCAGTACTTC
clone_size: many; v_call: TRBV7-8; j_call: TRBJ2-7; d_call: TRBD2; cdr3_aa: CASSLRGRASYEQYF; cdr3_nt: TGTGCCAGCAGCCTCCGCGGGAGGGCCTCCTACGAGCAGTACTTC
clone_size: few; v_call: TRBV7-9; j_call: TRBJ2-7; d_call: TRBD2; cdr3_aa: CASSPTGTSGTRSSYEQYF; cdr3_nt: TGTGCCAGCAGCCCAACCGGGACTAGCGGGACCCGGAGCTCCTACGAGCAGTACTTC
clone_size: NA; v_call: TRBV7-2; j_call: TRBJ2-7; d_call: NA; cdr3_aa: CAGSLERGLSYEQYF; cdr3_nt: TGTGCCGGCAGCCTGGAAAGGGGCTTATCCTACGAGCAGTACTTC
clone_size: NA; v_call: TRBV7-9; j_call: TRBJ2-3; d_call: NA; cdr3_aa: CASSLEVRGTDTQYF; cdr3_nt: TGTGCCAGCAGCTTAGAGGTCCGGGGCACAGATACGCAGTATTTT
clone_size: many; v_call: TRBV10-3; j_call: TRBJ2-7; d_call: NA; cdr3_aa: CAISDLDARSLYEQYF; cdr3_nt: TGTGCCATCAGTGATCTAGACGCGCGTAGCTTGTACGAGCAGTACTTC
clone_size: NA; v_call: TRBV19; j_call: TRBJ2-7; d_call: NA; cdr3_aa: CASSIAVRAAYEQYF; cdr3_nt: TGTGCCAGTAGTATAGCGGTGCGGGCGGCCTACGAGCAGTACTTC
clone_size: NA; v_call: TRBV10-3; j_call: TRBJ1-1; d_call: NA; cdr3_aa: CAISESSGTEAFF; cdr3_nt: TGTGCCATCAGTGAGTCCTCTGGGACTGAAGCTTTCTTT
clone_size: many; v_call: TRBV25-1; j_call: TRBJ1-1; d_call: NA; cdr3_aa: CASSESFTEAFF; cdr3_nt: TGTGCCAGCAGTGAATCCTTCACTGAAGCTTTCTTT
clone_size: many; v_call: TRBV7-9; j_call: TRBJ2-7; d_call: TRBD2; cdr3_aa: CASSWEGRARNEQYF; cdr3_nt: TGTGCCAGCAGCTGGGAGGGCAGGGCGAGGAACGAGCAGTACTTC
clone_size: NA; v_call: TRBV9; j_call: TRBJ1-3; d_call: NA; cdr3_aa: CASSAQGDSGNTTYF; cdr3_nt: TGTGCCAGCAGCGCACAGGGAGACTCTGGAAACACCACATATTTT
clone_size: once; v_call: TRBV24-1; j_call: TRBJ2-5; d_call: TRBD1; cdr3_aa: CAGQGAETQYF; cdr3_nt: TGTGCCGGACAGGGGGCCGAGACCCAGTACTTC
clone_size: NA; v_call: TRBV2; j_call: TRBJ2-7; d_call: NA; cdr3_aa: CASSPPVYIYEQYF; cdr3_nt: TGTGCCAGCAGTCCCCCTGTTTATATCTACGAGCAGTACTTC
clone_size: few; v_call: TRBV7-8; j_call: TRBJ2-3; d_call: TRBD2; cdr3_aa: CASSAIVAGGQTDTQYF; cdr3_nt: TGTGCCAGCAGCGCTATTGTAGCGGGAGGGCAAACAGATACGCAGTATTTT
clone_size: NA; v_call: TRBV2; j_call: TRBJ1-5; d_call: NA; cdr3_aa: CASSFKGGPQHF; cdr3_nt: TGTGCCAGCAGTTTCAAGGGCGGGCCCCAGCATTTT
clone_size: many; v_call: TRBV7-2; j_call: TRBJ1-5; d_call: NA; cdr3_aa: CASSMSNQPQHF; cdr3_nt: TGTGCCAGCAGCATGAGTAATCAGCCCCAGCATTTT
clone_size: NA; v_call: TRBV7-9; j_call: TRBJ2-5; d_call: TRBD1; cdr3_aa: CASGRHDRAQETQYF; cdr3_nt: TGTGCCAGCGGCCGCCACGACAGGGCCCAAGAGACCCAGTACTTC
clone_size: many; v_call: TRBV29-1; j_call: TRBJ1-5; d_call: NA; cdr3_aa: CSVEWDGNQPQHF; cdr3_nt: TGCAGCGTTGAATGGGACGGTAATCAGCCCCAGCATTTT
clone_size: NA; v_call: TRBV15; j_call: TRBJ2-7; d_call: TRBD1; cdr3_aa: CATSIGQGEQYF; cdr3_nt: TGTGCCACCAGCATAGGACAGGGGGAGCAGTACTTC
clone_size: once; v_call: TRBV15; j_call: TRBJ1-6; d_call: NA; cdr3_aa: CATSSPRARDPYNSPLHF; cdr3_nt: TGTGCCACCAGCAGCCCGCGGGCCAGGGACCCCTATAATTCACCCCTCCACTTT
clone_size: few; v_call: TRBV15; j_call: TRBJ2-3; d_call: NA; cdr3_aa: CATSTTGRSADTQYF; cdr3_nt: TGTGCCACCAGCACCACGGGGAGGTCGGCAGATACGCAGTATTTT
clone_size: many; v_call: TRBV7-9; j_call: TRBJ2-5; d_call: NA; cdr3_aa: CASSSTRAPETQYF; cdr3_nt: TGTGCCAGCAGCTCAACCAGGGCCCCGGAGACCCAGTACTTC
clone_size: many; v_call: TRBV7-9; j_call: TRBJ1-1; d_call: TRBD1; cdr3_aa: CASRKTGATEAFF; cdr3_nt: TGTGCCAGCAGAAAGACAGGGGCAACTGAAGCTTTCTTT
clone_size: NA; v_call: TRBV5-1; j_call: TRBJ1-2; d_call: NA; cdr3_aa: CASSLGGGSNYGYTF; cdr3_nt: TGCGCCAGCAGCTTGGGAGGCGGATCTAACTATGGCTACACCTTC
clone_size: NA; v_call: TRBV25-1; j_call: TRBJ1-5; d_call: NA; cdr3_aa: CASMKGSLYSNQPQHF; cdr3_nt: TGTGCCAGTATGAAGGGTTCCCTTTATAGCAATCAGCCCCAGCATTTT